Listed below are T cell receptor beta chains from one sample, sequenced in a study of blood T cells in healthy people across ages. TCRdb re-called the 5' RACE reads through MiXCR, storing one row per CDR3 protein. The table includes hundreds of thousands of distinct CDR3 sequences, around a fifth detected once. The sequencing sample was made of blood. These receptors originate from a man aged 70 or older in good health. Both conserved end residues are trimmed from each CDR3.

CDR3aa	v_gene
ASSLGAKNIQY	TRBV12-3/TRBV12-4
ASSHTSGLPNEQF	TRBV6-2/TRBV6-3
ASSLVRPGDTQY	TRBV28
SVEAGGQETQY	TRBV29-1
AWSGFSRRLAGPDTQY	TRBV30
ASSFPGSYGYT	TRBV12-3/TRBV12-4
ASSLAGEGWEKLF	TRBV7-9
ASSPTMSRNEQF	TRBV4-3
ASSPDGTIRGAQY	TRBV7-2
SVGLAGELF	TRBV29-1
ASSQRATGIRSGHA	TRBV3-1
ASSDVTDRADTIY	TRBV7-9
ASSRPGPGEAKNIQY	TRBV28
SAYVNRLVSFNEQF	TRBV20-1
ASSYQGALGYT	TRBV6-5
ASSLESLGLAKNIQY	TRBV7-2
ATSASLGTGFKKSYNEQF	TRBV24-1
ASSLARGGEQF	TRBV5-1
ATSRGAALIDTDTQY	TRBV15
ASSTTTAYGYT	TRBV28
SVEMWNTEAF	TRBV29-1
ASSLGGFGELF	TRBV7-2
ASSSSQRSQPQH	TRBV12-3/TRBV12-4
ASSPMWRGETQY	TRBV7-2
SARDPAGSNQDTQY	TRBV20-1
AWSGNRADTQY	TRBV30
ASSLFNSDYILQETQY	TRBV5-1
ASSPLSGRNQPQH	TRBV7-9
ASSLGGGRGINQPQH	TRBV11-2
ASGKDGYT	TRBV6-5
AIQDRPSYEQY	TRBV10-3
ASRAGQTYEQY	TRBV5-1